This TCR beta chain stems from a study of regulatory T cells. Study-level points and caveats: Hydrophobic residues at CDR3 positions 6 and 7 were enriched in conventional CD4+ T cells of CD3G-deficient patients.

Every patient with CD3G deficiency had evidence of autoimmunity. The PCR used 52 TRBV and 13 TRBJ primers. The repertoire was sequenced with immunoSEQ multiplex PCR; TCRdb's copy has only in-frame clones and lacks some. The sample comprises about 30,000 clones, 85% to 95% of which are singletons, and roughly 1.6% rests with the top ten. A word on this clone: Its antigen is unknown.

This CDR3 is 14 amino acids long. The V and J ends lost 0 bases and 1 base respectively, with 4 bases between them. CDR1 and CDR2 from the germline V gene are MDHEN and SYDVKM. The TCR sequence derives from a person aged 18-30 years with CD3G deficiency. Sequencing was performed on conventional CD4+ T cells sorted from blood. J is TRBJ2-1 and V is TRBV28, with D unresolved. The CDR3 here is CASSLWGSYNEQFF. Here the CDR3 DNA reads TGTGCCAGCAGTTTATGGGGGTCCTACAATGAGCAGTTCTTC. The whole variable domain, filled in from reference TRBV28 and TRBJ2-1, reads DVKVTQSSRYLVKRTGEKVFLECVQDMDHENMFWYRQDPGLGLRLIYFSYDVKMKEKGDIPEGYSVSREKKERFSLILESASTNQTSMYLCASSLWGSYNEQFFGPGTRLTVL.